Listed below are T cell receptor beta chains from one sample, sequenced in a study of blood T cell repertoires in COVID-19. Clones were sequenced by immunoSEQ multiplex PCR, and TCRdb holds only the in-frame ones, with some missing. The repertoire has 75,000 to 90,000 clones, 80% of them found once; the top ten carry around 4.7%. The specimen was peripheral blood. The receptors were sampled from a woman in her 70s with acute or convalescent COVID-19. Each CDR3 is given with its conserved first and last residue. D genes are given only for firm matches. Size is stated for part of the rows, as once, few or many counts, or as a class when the clone is expanded.

size: once; D: NA; length: 15; J: TRBJ1-5; V: TRBV6-6; CDR3: CASSGAPHSNQPQHF; DNA: TGTGCCAGCAGTGGGGCTCCCCATAGCAATCAGCCCCAGCATTTT
size: NA; D: TRBD2; length: 16; J: TRBJ2-3; V: TRBV11-3; CDR3: CASSTSLAGGPDTQYF; DNA: TGTGCCAGCAGCACTTCTCTAGCGGGGGGGCCAGATACGCAGTATTTT
size: NA; D: TRBD1; length: 16; J: TRBJ1-2; V: TRBV19; CDR3: CASSTGTGGWSYGYTF; DNA: TGTGCCAGTAGTACCGGGACAGGGGGCTGGAGCTATGGCTACACCTTC
size: NA; D: TRBD2; length: 16; J: TRBJ2-3; V: TRBV18; CDR3: CASSPRTGGGTDTQYF; DNA: TGTGCCAGCTCACCACGGACGGGAGGCGGCACAGATACGCAGTATTTT
size: NA; D: TRBD1; length: 14; J: TRBJ2-7; V: TRBV5-6; CDR3: CASSWDREGLEQYF; DNA: TGTGCCAGCAGCTGGGACAGGGAGGGTCTCGAGCAGTACTTC
size: NA; D: NA; length: 15; J: TRBJ1-1; V: TRBV21-1; CDR3: CASTHGRGLNTEAFF; DNA: TGTGCCAGCACCCACGGGAGGGGCTTGAACACTGAAGCTTTCTTT
size: NA; D: NA; length: 13; J: TRBJ2-7; V: TRBV29-1; CDR3: CSVGDSLSYEQYF; DNA: TGCAGCGTTGGGGACTCCTTATCCTACGAGCAGTACTTC
size: NA; D: TRBD1; length: 15; J: TRBJ1-2; V: TRBV3-1/TRBV3-2; CDR3: CASSHLGRGNYGYTF; DNA: TGTGCCAGCAGCCACCTAGGCAGGGGGAACTATGGCTACACCTTC
size: NA; D: TRBD1; length: 15; J: TRBJ1-2; V: TRBV7-6; CDR3: CASSAQTGGVSGYTF; DNA: TGTGCCAGCAGCGCCCAGACAGGGGGAGTGAGCGGCTACACCTTC
size: NA; D: TRBD2; length: 16; J: TRBJ2-1; V: TRBV19; CDR3: CASSMGVLAGHNEQFF; DNA: TGTGCCAGTAGTATGGGGGTCCTAGCGGGACACAATGAGCAGTTCTTC
size: few; D: TRBD1; length: 15; J: TRBJ1-4; V: TRBV28; CDR3: CASNLQGATNEKLFF; DNA: TGTGCCAGCAACCTACAGGGGGCAACTAATGAAAAACTGTTTTTT
size: once; D: TRBD1; length: 15; J: TRBJ1-2; V: TRBV2; CDR3: CATLSQGAAFYGYTF; DNA: TGTGCCACCCTGTCACAGGGGGCGGCTTTCTATGGCTACACCTTC
size: NA; D: NA; length: 16; J: TRBJ2-7; V: TRBV4-3; CDR3: CASSQDRRLGAYEQYF; DNA: TGCGCCAGCAGCCAAGATCGGCGACTAGGAGCCTACGAGCAGTACTTC
size: few; D: NA; length: 13; J: TRBJ2-7; V: TRBV27; CDR3: CASSPRGGYEQYF; DNA: TGTGCCAGCAGCCCTCGGGGAGGCTACGAGCAGTACTTC
size: NA; D: NA; length: 16; J: TRBJ1-4; V: TRBV18; CDR3: CASSLGQPTTNEKLFF; DNA: TGTGCCAGCTCACTCGGACAGCCTACAACTAATGAAAAACTGTTTTTT
size: NA; D: NA; length: 15; J: TRBJ1-2; V: TRBV18; CDR3: CASSPPQGLKDGYTF; DNA: TGTGCCAGCTCACCACCGCAGGGTCTCAAAGATGGCTACACCTTC
size: NA; D: NA; length: 12; J: TRBJ1-2; V: TRBV24-1; CDR3: CATSQGNYGYTF; DNA: TGTGCCACCAGCCAGGGGAACTATGGCTACACCTTC
size: NA; D: TRBD1; length: 17; J: TRBJ1-3; V: TRBV9; CDR3: CASSVEGDSFSGNTIYF; DNA: TGTGCCAGCAGCGTAGAGGGGGACAGCTTCTCTGGAAACACCATATATTTT
size: once; D: TRBD1; length: 15; J: TRBJ1-5; V: TRBV7-2; CDR3: CASSLTGDRERAQHF; DNA: TGTGCCAGCAGCTTAACCGGGGACAGGGAAAGAGCCCAGCATTTT
size: NA; D: TRBD2; length: 15; J: TRBJ2-7; V: TRBV7-2; CDR3: CASSPGGAWAYEQYF; DNA: TGTGCCAGCAGCCCGGGGGGGGCCTGGGCCTACGAGCAGTACTTC
size: NA; D: TRBD1; length: 15; J: TRBJ2-7; V: TRBV4-3; CDR3: CASSYSGTGTYEQYF; DNA: TGCGCCAGCAGCTACTCCGGGACAGGGACCTACGAGCAGTACTTC
size: NA; D: NA; length: 15; J: TRBJ2-5; V: TRBV4-2; CDR3: CASSQDEGGLQTQYF; DNA: TGTGCCAGCAGCCAAGACGAGGGGGGGCTGCAGACCCAGTACTTC
size: NA; D: TRBD1; length: 14; J: TRBJ2-7; V: TRBV3-1/TRBV3-2; CDR3: CASSQRDRGYEQYF; DNA: TGTGCCAGCAGCCAGCGGGACAGGGGCTACGAGCAGTACTTC
size: NA; D: TRBD1; length: 13; J: TRBJ1-4; V: TRBV19; CDR3: CAAQGDGPEKLFF; DNA: TGTGCCGCCCAGGGGGACGGCCCAGAAAAACTGTTTTTT
size: NA; D: NA; length: 16; J: TRBJ2-3; V: TRBV6-2/TRBV6-3; CDR3: CASSYSSRRDADTQYF; DNA: TGTGCCAGCAGTTACTCGAGTCGGCGGGATGCAGATACGCAGTATTTT
size: many; D: NA; length: 15; J: TRBJ1-2; V: TRBV5-1; CDR3: CASSLDSGANYGYTF; DNA: TGCGCCAGCAGCTTGGATTCCGGAGCTAACTATGGCTACACCTTC
size: NA; D: NA; length: 13; J: TRBJ2-2; V: TRBV5-4; CDR3: CASSLTRAGELFF; DNA: TGTGCCAGCAGCCTGACTAGGGCCGGGGAGCTGTTTTTT
size: once; D: TRBD1; length: 14; J: TRBJ1-2; V: TRBV6-5; CDR3: CASSLDRVNYGYTF; DNA: TGTGCCAGCAGCCTCGACAGGGTAAACTATGGCTACACCTTC
size: NA; D: NA; length: 16; J: TRBJ2-2; V: TRBV7-3; CDR3: CASSLVGTDFTGELFF; DNA: TGTGCCAGCAGCCTTGTCGGGACTGATTTTACCGGGGAGCTGTTTTTT
size: NA; D: TRBD1; length: 17; J: TRBJ1-4; V: TRBV5-6; CDR3: CASSEGPGQATNEKLFF; DNA: TGTGCCAGCAGCGAAGGGCCGGGACAGGCAACTAATGAAAAACTGTTTTTT
size: NA; D: NA; length: 13; J: TRBJ1-1; V: TRBV4-3; CDR3: CASMAGLNTEAFF; DNA: TGCGCCAGCATGGCAGGCCTGAACACTGAAGCTTTCTTT
size: NA; D: TRBD2; length: 15; J: TRBJ2-5; V: TRBV7-2; CDR3: CASSLGGRGTETQYF; DNA: TGTGCCAGCAGCTTAGGTGGGCGGGGGACAGAGACCCAGTACTTC
size: NA; D: NA; length: 13; J: TRBJ2-5; V: TRBV9; CDR3: CASSVGLQETQYF; DNA: TGTGCCAGCAGCGTAGGACTACAAGAGACCCAGTACTTC
size: once; D: NA; length: 16; J: TRBJ2-2; V: TRBV7-6; CDR3: CASSLTVGQYTGELFF; DNA: TGTGCCAGCAGCTTGACGGTCGGACAGTACACCGGGGAGCTGTTTTTT
size: NA; D: TRBD1; length: 13; J: TRBJ1-5; V: TRBV19; CDR3: CASSIKGGQPQHF; DNA: TGTGCCAGTAGTATTAAAGGGGGCCAGCCCCAGCATTTT
size: NA; D: TRBD1; length: 17; J: TRBJ1-2; V: TRBV6-2/TRBV6-3; CDR3: CASSYPRPGQVHYGYTF; DNA: TGTGCCAGCAGTTACCCTCGACCGGGACAGGTTCACTATGGCTACACCTTC
size: NA; D: TRBD2; length: 19; J: TRBJ2-1; V: TRBV7-6; CDR3: CASSPTAVRDYFPYNEQFF; DNA: TGTGCCAGCAGCCCCACCGCTGTCCGGGACTACTTTCCCTACAATGAGCAGTTCTTC
size: NA; D: NA; length: 13; J: TRBJ1-5; V: TRBV7-2; CDR3: CASSYGVGQPQHF; DNA: TGTGCCAGCAGCTACGGGGTCGGTCAGCCCCAGCATTTT
size: NA; D: NA; length: 13; J: TRBJ2-7; V: TRBV5-5; CDR3: CASSAGLSYEQYF; DNA: TGTGCCAGCAGCGCCGGACTGAGCTACGAGCAGTACTTC
size: NA; D: NA; length: 18; J: TRBJ1-2; V: TRBV4-3; CDR3: CASSQDAQGGALYYGYTF; DNA: TGCGCCAGCAGCCAAGATGCCCAGGGTGGTGCCCTATACTATGGCTACACCTTC
size: NA; D: TRBD1; length: 14; J: TRBJ1-6; V: TRBV6-6; CDR3: CASSLNRGNSPLHF; DNA: TGTGCCAGCAGTTTAAACAGGGGAAATTCACCCCTCCACTTT
size: NA; D: NA; length: 14; J: TRBJ1-2; V: TRBV15; CDR3: CATSRVTGHYGYTF; DNA: TGTGCCACCAGCAGAGTAACAGGGCACTATGGCTACACCTTC
size: NA; D: NA; length: 13; J: TRBJ1-1; V: TRBV24-1; CDR3: CATSRDSDTEAFF; DNA: TGTGCCACCTCCAGGGATTCGGACACTGAAGCTTTCTTT
size: few; D: NA; length: 13; J: TRBJ1-5; V: TRBV3-1/TRBV3-2; CDR3: CASSPNWNQPQHF; DNA: TGTGCCAGCAGTCCTAACTGGAATCAGCCCCAGCATTTT
size: NA; D: TRBD2; length: 13; J: TRBJ2-1; V: TRBV29-1; CDR3: CSVPSGGGNEQFF; DNA: TGCAGCGTACCTAGCGGGGGTGGCAATGAGCAGTTCTTC
size: NA; D: NA; length: 13; J: TRBJ1-1; V: TRBV7-9; CDR3: CASSLDGESEAFF; DNA: TGTGCCAGCAGCTTAGACGGGGAGTCTGAAGCTTTCTTT
size: NA; D: NA; length: 14; J: TRBJ1-1; V: TRBV5-6; CDR3: CASSLGRSNTEAFF; DNA: TGTGCCAGCAGCTTGGGCAGGTCGAACACTGAAGCTTTCTTT
size: NA; D: TRBD2; length: 14; J: TRBJ2-1; V: TRBV27; CDR3: CASSSGLADNEQFF; DNA: TGTGCCAGCAGTTCGGGACTAGCGGACAATGAGCAGTTCTTC
size: NA; D: NA; length: 14; J: TRBJ1-1; V: TRBV9; CDR3: CASSLKGRGTEAFF; DNA: TGTGCCAGCAGCCTCAAAGGGAGGGGCACTGAAGCTTTCTTT
size: NA; D: NA; length: 14; J: TRBJ1-4; V: TRBV10-3; CDR3: CAISEGQSNEKLFF; DNA: TGTGCCATCAGTGAGGGACAGTCTAATGAAAAACTGTTTTTT
size: few; D: NA; length: 15; J: TRBJ1-6; V: TRBV7-6; CDR3: CASSPGGTINSPLHF; DNA: TGTGCCAGCAGCCCCGGCGGGACTATTAATTCACCCCTCCACTTT
size: NA; D: NA; length: 16; J: TRBJ2-6; V: TRBV7-2; CDR3: CASRQSYHSGANVLTF; DNA: TGTGCCAGCAGACAATCGTATCACTCTGGGGCCAACGTCCTGACTTTC
size: NA; D: NA; length: 12; J: TRBJ1-2; V: TRBV7-9; CDR3: CASSLRETAGTF; DNA: TGTGCCAGCAGCTTACGAGAGACAGCCGGCACCTTC
size: NA; D: NA; length: 14; J: TRBJ2-1; V: TRBV20-1; CDR3: CSASQGSSYNEQFF; DNA: TGCAGTGCTAGTCAGGGTAGCTCCTACAATGAGCAGTTCTTC
size: NA; D: TRBD1; length: 17; J: TRBJ1-5; V: TRBV11-2; CDR3: CASSLQGAAGGNQPQHF; DNA: TGTGCCAGCAGCTTACAGGGGGCGGCGGGAGGCAATCAGCCCCAGCATTTT